This TCR beta chain was found in a study of metastatic and nonmetastatic thyroid tumors. Study overall: Repertoire data that came from the blood and tumor or nodule tissue of malignant and benign thyroid patients were compared.

Study observations and caveats: According to reports, the diversity of TCR beta was significantly higher in malignant thyroid tumors than in benign nodules, and this held in both blood and tumor samples.

Patients had received no treatment of any kind before thyroid surgery. In its sample, this clone was seen many times. Its antigen is as yet unknown. Original processing notes: A classifier of distant metastasis in papillary thyroid cancer was built from CDR3 differences (across clinicopathological groups). MiXCR was used by TCRdb to re-call the PCR reads. It is TCRdb's table, rather than the study itself, that gives the V and J calls and clone size. The sample holds approximately 28,000 clones, roughly 25% seen once. This CDR3 has 16 amino acids. The V segment lost 1 base and the J segment 2 bases; nucleotides outside the gene matches: 7. Germline CDR1 LGHNA, CDR2 YSLEER.

The J gene is TRBJ2-7, the V gene TRBV4-3; TRBD1 agrees at 8 bases. Specimen: blood. This TCR came from a female donor with papillary thyroid cancer or a benign thyroid nodule (not recorded which). Some clones in this sample may be carry-over from other donors' samples. In DNA form, the CDR3 reads TGCGCCAGCAGCCAAGGAGGTTTGGACAGGGCCTACGAGCAGTACTTC. It specifies CASSQGGLDRAYEQYF.